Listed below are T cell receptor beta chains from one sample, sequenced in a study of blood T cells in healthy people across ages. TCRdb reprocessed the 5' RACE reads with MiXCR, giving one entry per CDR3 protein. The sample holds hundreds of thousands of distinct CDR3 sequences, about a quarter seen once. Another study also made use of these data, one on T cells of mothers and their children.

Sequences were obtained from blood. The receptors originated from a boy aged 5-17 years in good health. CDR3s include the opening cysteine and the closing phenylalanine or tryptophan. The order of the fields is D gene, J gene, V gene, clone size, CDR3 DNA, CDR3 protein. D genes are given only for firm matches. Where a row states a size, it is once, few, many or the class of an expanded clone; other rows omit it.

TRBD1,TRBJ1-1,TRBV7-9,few,TGTGCCAGCAGGGCTATAGGACAGGGACACACTGAAGCTTTCTTT,CASRAIGQGHTEAFF
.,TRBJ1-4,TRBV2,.,TGTGCCAGCAGGTATCCGGGACACAATGAAAAACTGTTTTTT,CASRYPGHNEKLFF
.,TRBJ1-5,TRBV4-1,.,TGCGCCAGCAGCCAACGGGACAATCAGCCCCAGCATTTT,CASSQRDNQPQHF
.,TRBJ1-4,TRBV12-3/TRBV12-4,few,TGTGCCAGCAGTACCGGGCGCAGAAGTAATGAAAAACTGTTTTTT,CASSTGRRSNEKLFF
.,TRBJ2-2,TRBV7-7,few,TGTGCCAGCAGCTTACTCTCCGCGGTGGGGACCGGGGAGCTGTTTTTT,CASSLLSAVGTGELFF
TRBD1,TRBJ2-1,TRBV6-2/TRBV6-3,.,TGTGCCAGCAGTTGGGCTGTCCGCCGGGACAGGGGACCCCTCTACAATGAGCAGTTCTTC,CASSWAVRRDRGPLYNEQFF
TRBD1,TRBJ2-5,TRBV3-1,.,TGTGCCAGCAGCCGGACAGGGTCGGTTACGACCCAGTACTTC,CASSRTGSVTTQYF
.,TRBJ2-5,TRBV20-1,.,TGCAGTGCTAGACCCCCAGAGACCCAGTACTTC,CSARPPETQYF
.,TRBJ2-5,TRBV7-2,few,TGTGCCAGCAGCCCCAGACTAGTCTCCAAGACCCAGTACTTC,CASSPRLVSKTQYF
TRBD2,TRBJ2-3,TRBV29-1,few,TGCAGCACCCAAGTTGCGGGGGGAATAGATACGCAGTATTTT,CSTQVAGGIDTQYF
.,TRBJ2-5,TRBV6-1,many,TGTGCCATTACCACGGAGGGAGAGACCCAGTACTTC,CAITTEGETQYF
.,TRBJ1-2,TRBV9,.,TGTGCCAGCAGAACGGACAGCTTCGGCTACACCTTC,CASRTDSFGYTF
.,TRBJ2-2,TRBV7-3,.,TGTGCCAGCAGCTTAAGCCCCCTGACCGGGGAGCTGTTTTTT,CASSLSPLTGELFF
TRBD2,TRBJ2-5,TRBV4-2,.,TGTGCCAGCAGCCCGAAGGGGACTAGCGGGCAAGAGACCCAGTACTTC,CASSPKGTSGQETQYF
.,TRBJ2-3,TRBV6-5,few,TGTGCCAGTGTAGGGTTTGATTCAGATACGCAGTATTTT,CASVGFDSDTQYF
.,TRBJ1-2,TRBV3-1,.,TGTGCCAGCAGCCAAGAGTCGAAGGACTATGGCTACACCTTC,CASSQESKDYGYTF
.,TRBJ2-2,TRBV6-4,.,TGTGCCAGCAGAAGGCTGACGAACACCGGGGAGCTGTTTTTT,CASRRLTNTGELFF
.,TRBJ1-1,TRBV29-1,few,TGCAGCGTTGAAGTAGTGAACACTGAAGCTTTCTTT,CSVEVVNTEAFF
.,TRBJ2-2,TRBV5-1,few,TGCGCCGGTTCGGAGGGAGGCACCGGGGAGCTGTTTTTT,CAGSEGGTGELFF
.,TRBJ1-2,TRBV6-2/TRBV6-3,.,TGTGCCAGCAGTAACACAAGATACTATGGCTACACCTTC,CASSNTRYYGYTF
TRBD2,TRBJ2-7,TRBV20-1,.,TGCAGTGCGGGCGGGGGTTTCTCCTACGAGCAGTACTTC,CSAGGGFSYEQYF
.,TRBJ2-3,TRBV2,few,TGTGCCAGCGAAGGGGGGGTTACGCAGTATTTT,CASEGGVTQYF
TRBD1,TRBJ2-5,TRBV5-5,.,TGTGCCAGCAGCTTGGCCGGGACAGGGGGTTCAGAGACCCAGTACTTC,CASSLAGTGGSETQYF
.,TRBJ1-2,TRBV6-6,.,TGTGCCAGCAGTTACACTAACTATGGCTACACCTTC,CASSYTNYGYTF
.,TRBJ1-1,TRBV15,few,TGTGCCACCAAAGGGCCGAACACTGAAGCTTTCTTT,CATKGPNTEAFF
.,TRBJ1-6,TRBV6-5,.,TGTGCCAGCAGTTACTCCCGCGCGATGTATAATTCACCCCTCCACTTT,CASSYSRAMYNSPLHF
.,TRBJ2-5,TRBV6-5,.,TGTGCCTGCAGTTACGGGCAGGGTCCGACCCAGTACTTC,CACSYGQGPTQYF
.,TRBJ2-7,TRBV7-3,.,TGTGCCAGCAGTCCTACAGATTACTCCTACGAGCAGTACTTC,CASSPTDYSYEQYF
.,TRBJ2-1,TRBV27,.,TGTGCCAGCAGTTTCGGGACATCGGCCAATGAGCAGTTCTTC,CASSFGTSANEQFF
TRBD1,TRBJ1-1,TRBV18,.,TGTGCCAGCTCACGTAGGACAGGGAAGATGAACACTGAAGCTTTCTTT,CASSRRTGKMNTEAFF
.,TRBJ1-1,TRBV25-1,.,TGTGCCAGCAGGTGGGACACTGAAGCTTTCTTT,CASRWDTEAFF
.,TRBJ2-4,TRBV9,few,TGCGCCAGCAGCGTAGGAGATGGATTAAACATTCAGTACTTC,CASSVGDGLNIQYF
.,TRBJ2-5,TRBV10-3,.,TGTGCCATCAGTGACGGGAACAAAGAGACCCAGTACTTC,CAISDGNKETQYF
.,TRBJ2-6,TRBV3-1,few,TGTGCCAGCAGCCAAGATCAAGGGTTCCCTGGGGCCAACGTCCTGACTTTC,CASSQDQGFPGANVLTF
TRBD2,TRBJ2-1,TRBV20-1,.,TGCAGTGCTAGAGATTATTCGGCGGGGGTGAGCAATGAGCAGTTCTTC,CSARDYSAGVSNEQFF
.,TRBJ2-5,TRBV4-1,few,TGCGCCAGCAGCCAAAACTCGCAGCCAGGGACCCAGTACTTC,CASSQNSQPGTQYF
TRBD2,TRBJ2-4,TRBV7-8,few,TGTGCCAGCAGCTTAGGATCTCTAGCGGGGGTGGTAAACATTCAGTACTTC,CASSLGSLAGVVNIQYF
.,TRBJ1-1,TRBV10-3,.,TGTGCCATCAGTGAGAGTCCAGCGAACACTGAAGCTTTCTTT,CAISESPANTEAFF
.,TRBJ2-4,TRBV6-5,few,TGTGCCAGCAGTCATAACTCTAGTCCAGAAAACATTCAGTACTTC,CASSHNSSPENIQYF
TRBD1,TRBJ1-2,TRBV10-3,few,TGTGCCACCAGTGAGTCAACAGGGGCCAACTATGGCTACACCTTC,CATSESTGANYGYTF
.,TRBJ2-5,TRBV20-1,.,TGCAGTGCTAGAGTGGGAGGAGCTACCAAGGAGTTCTTC,CSARVGGATKEFF
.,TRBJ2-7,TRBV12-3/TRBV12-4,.,TGTGCCAGCAGTTTGATGGAGGGGGCTTACGAGCAGTACTTC,CASSLMEGAYEQYF
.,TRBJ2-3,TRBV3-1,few,TGTGCCAGCAGCCAAGAGCAACTAGGACTAACTACTAGCACAGATACGCAGTATTTT,CASSQEQLGLTTSTDTQYF
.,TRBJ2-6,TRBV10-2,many,TGCGCCAGCACAGGTGCTGGGGCCAACGTCCTGACTTTC,CASTGAGANVLTF
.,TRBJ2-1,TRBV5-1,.,TGCGCCAGCACTCCATACCTCCTCAGGGGATTAGGGGGCAATGAGCAGTTCTTC,CASTPYLLRGLGGNEQFF
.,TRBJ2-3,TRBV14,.,TGTGCCAGCAGCAAAGGGGGGCTGAGGACAGATACGCAGTATTTT,CASSKGGLRTDTQYF
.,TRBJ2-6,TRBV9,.,TGTGCCAGCAGCGTAGGGGTATCCGGGGCCAACGTCCTGACTTTC,CASSVGVSGANVLTF
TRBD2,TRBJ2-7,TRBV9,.,TGTGCCAGCAGCGTAGCTCCCAGCGGGGGGGCCTACGAGCAGTACTTC,CASSVAPSGGAYEQYF
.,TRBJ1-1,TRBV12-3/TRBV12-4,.,TGTGCCAGCACTATTAATCAGGGAAGGGGGACTGAAGCTTTCTTT,CASTINQGRGTEAFF
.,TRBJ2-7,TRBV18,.,TGTGCCAGCTCACCACCGTGGGAGTTCTACGAGCAGTACTTC,CASSPPWEFYEQYF
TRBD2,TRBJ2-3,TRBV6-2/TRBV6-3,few,TGTGCCAGCAGTTACTCCGGGGGGAGAGATACGCAGTATTTT,CASSYSGGRDTQYF
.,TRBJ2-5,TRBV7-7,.,TGTGCTAGCAGCGCACAAGCGGGGACAGGGACCCAGTACTTC,CASSAQAGTGTQYF
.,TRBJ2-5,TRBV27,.,TGTGCCAGCAGTTCGCCGGGGGAAGGAGGGGAGACCCAGTACTTC,CASSSPGEGGETQYF
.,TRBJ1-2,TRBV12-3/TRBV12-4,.,TGTGCCAGCAGTTTTGGAAGGGCCTCGGACTATGGCTACACCTTC,CASSFGRASDYGYTF
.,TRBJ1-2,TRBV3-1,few,TGTGCCAGCAGCAAAGGGCAGGGCGGGTATGGCTACACCTTC,CASSKGQGGYGYTF
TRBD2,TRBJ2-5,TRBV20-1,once,TGCAGTGCTAGTCAGCGGGGGGGACTTCAAGAGACCCAGTACTTC,CSASQRGGLQETQYF
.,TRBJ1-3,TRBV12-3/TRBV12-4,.,TGTGCCAGCAGTTTAATGAACTCTGGAAACACCATATATTTT,CASSLMNSGNTIYF